This T cell receptor (beta chain) emerged from a study of technical replicates of blood from a few donors. V lost 6 bases and J lost 6; bases outside the gene matches: 3. This CDR3 has 13 residues. Germline V lookup: CDR1 SQVTM, CDR2 ANQGSEA. Here immunoSEQ multiplex PCR was the method, and the copy in TCRdb shows in-frame clones only, minus some. Of roughly 70,000 clones detected, roughly 93% appear once; the ten largest clones hold 0.25% to 0.3%. The sequenced material came from T cells isolated from PBMCs. This chain connects TRBV29-1 to TRBJ2-1, with 12 bases matching TRBD2. The receptor was derived from a human donor in good health. CDR3 amino acids: CSVGTSGPNEQFF. CDR3 bases: TGCAGCGTGGGGACTAGCGGGCCCAATGAGCAGTTCTTC.